This entry is about one T cell receptor beta chain. Its target is unknown. A second PCR, run for roughly 7 to 12 cycles, used a sample-barcoded 5' primer plus a J-beta primer mix. TCRdb re-called the 5' RACE reads with MiXCR, one entry per CDR3 protein. Altogether 1.5 million to 2 million distinct CDR3 sequences are present, 49% being singletons, with the ten largest covering over 2%. The record originates from a study of blood T cells in healthy people across ages. Findings and caveats of the study: When set beside aged donors, long-lived donors presented more naive CD4+ cells and higher diversity. Calculation of diversity from one million T cells yielded estimates considered to be underestimates.

The CDR3 sequence is 14 residues long. Germline CDR1 is SEHNR and CDR2 is FQNEAQ (reference sequence). Trimming at V came to 4 bases and at J to 7 bases, leaving 6 bases not matched to a gene. The TCR originated in a woman between 40 and 50 years old in good health. Material for sequencing was blood. This rearrangement joins TRBV7-9 to TRBJ1-4, with 7 positions matching TRBD1. DNA of the CDR3: TGTGCCAGCAGCTCGACAGGGATAGTTGAAAAACTGTTTTTT. It is translated as CASSSTGIVEKLFF. The complete variable domain, with remaining parts taken from reference TRBV7-9 and TRBJ1-4, reads DTGVSQNPRHKITKRGQNVTFRCDPISEHNRLYWYRQTLGQGPEFLTYFQNEAQLEKSRLLSDRFSAERPKGSFSTLEIQRTEQGDSAMYLCASSSTGIVEKLFFGSGTQLSVL.